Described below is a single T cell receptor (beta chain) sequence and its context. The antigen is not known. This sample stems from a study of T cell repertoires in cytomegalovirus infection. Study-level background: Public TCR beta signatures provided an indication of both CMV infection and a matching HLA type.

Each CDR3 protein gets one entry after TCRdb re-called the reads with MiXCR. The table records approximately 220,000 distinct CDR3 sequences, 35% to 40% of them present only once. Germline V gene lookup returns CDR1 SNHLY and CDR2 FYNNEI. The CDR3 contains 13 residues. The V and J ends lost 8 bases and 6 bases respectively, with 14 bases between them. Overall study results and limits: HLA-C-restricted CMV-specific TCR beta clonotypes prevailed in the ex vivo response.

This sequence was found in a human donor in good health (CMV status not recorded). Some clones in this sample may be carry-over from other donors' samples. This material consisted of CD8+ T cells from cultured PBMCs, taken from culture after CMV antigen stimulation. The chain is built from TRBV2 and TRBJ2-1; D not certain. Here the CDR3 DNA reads TGTGCCAGCCCAAGTAGGATCACCAATGAGCAGTTCTTC. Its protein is CASPSRITNEQFF.